One sample yielded the 31 T cell receptor beta chains listed below, sequenced in a study of Ad26.COV2.S vaccination and SARS-CoV-2 variants. Specified treatment: some 20 received Ad26.COV2.S at low or high dose, single or two shots; several received placebo; per-sample allocation not given. Day 63 after the first injection of vaccine or placebo was the sampling time. TCRdb's copy holds only in-frame clones and misses some; the assay was immunoSEQ multiplex PCR. The sample records about 350,000 clones, around 88% being singletons. The input for sequencing was peripheral blood, taken in a trial of Ad26.COV2.S vaccine versus placebo. The source is a person aged 18 to 59 who received the Ad26.COV2.S COVID-19 vaccine or a placebo.

This clone was seen at least ten times. The J gene is TRBJ2-2, the V gene TRBV4-2; possible D gene TRBD1, 5 bases. V lost 6 bases to trimming and J lost 0 bases, with 14 bases between them. The CDR3 is made up of 16 amino acids. Germline V gene lookup returns CDR1 LGHNA and CDR2 YNFKEQ. The CDR3 sequence is CASRPVGQANTGELFF. CDR3 bases: TGTGCCAGCAGACCAGTGGGGCAGGCGAACACCGGGGAGCTGTTTTTT.

This rearrangement joins TRBV28 to TRBJ1-5; D is unclear. CDR1 and CDR2 from the germline V gene are MDHEN and SYDVKM. Trimming removed 4 bases at V and 2 bases at J, with 12 bases between. CDR3 length: 15 amino acids. The DNA for the CDR3 is TGTGCCAGCAGTTGGGCCGGGCCGGGCAATCAGCCCCAGCATTTT. Its protein product is CASSWAGPGNQPQHF.

The chain uses TRBV4-2 and TRBJ2-3; tentatively, D is TRBD2 (6 bases). Germline assignment: CDR1 LGHNA and CDR2 YNFKEQ. Deletions cut 1 base from V and 5 bases from J, with 13 bases between. The CDR3 consists of 15 residues. CDR3 loop: CASSQAERVGDTQYF. In DNA, the CDR3 is TGTGCCAGCAGCCAAGCCGAGCGGGTGGGAGATACGCAGTATTTT.

This clone appeared a single time. The chain combines TRBV10-3 with TRBJ2-3; a weak D match, TRBD2 (5 bases). The CDR3 extends over 11 amino acids. V was clipped by 10 bases and J by 2 bases, with 7 bases between them. CDR1 and CDR2 (germline): ENHRY, SYGVKD. CDR3 nucleotide sequence: TGTGCCACCCGGGACACAGATACGCAGTATTTT. Translated: CATRDTDTQYF.

V usage is TRBV7-2 and J usage is TRBJ2-1; 8 nucleotides line up with TRBD2. The germline V gene encodes CDR1 SGHTA and CDR2 FQGNSA. The trim removed 5 bases at V and 6 bases at J, leaving 15 bases unmatched. This CDR3 comprises 17 residues. The CDR3 loop is CASSLFAAGAGGNEQFF. The CDR3 DNA reads as TGTGCCAGCAGCCTCTTTGCAGCGGGAGCTGGGGGCAATGAGCAGTTCTTC. The full variable domain, in which reference TRBV7-2 and TRBJ2-1 provide the parts outside the CDR3, is GAGVSQSPSNKVTEKGKDVELRCDPISGHTALYWYRQSLGQGLEFLIYFQGNSAPDKSGLPSDRFSAERTGGSVSTLTIQRTQQEDSAVYLCASSLFAAGAGGNEQFFGPGTRLTVL.

The chain is built from TRBV4-1 and TRBJ1-5; D is perhaps TRBD1 (6 bases). V shed 4 bases and J shed 0 bases, with 16 bases lying between them. The CDR3 is made up of 17 amino acids. Germline loops: CDR1 MGHRA, CDR2 YSYEKL. The CDR3 DNA reads as TGCGCCAGCAGCCGCTATTTCGGGACAAATAGCAATCAGCCCCAGCATTTT. Protein product: CASSRYFGTNSNQPQHF.

This clone was counted once. The DNA is omitted, as the CDR3 cannot be located on it reliably, and the CDR3 follows TCRdb's listing. The rearrangement joins TRBV28 to TRBJ2-3; TRBD2 reflects the table's D call only, with no check against the DNA. CDR1 and CDR2 (germline): MDHEN, SYDVKM. The CDR3 adds up to 15 amino acids, both ends counted. CDR3 sequence reads: CASSSSGVTTDTQYF.

Concerning this clone: Other DNA sequences from this sample encode an identical CDR3 as well. J is TRBJ2-7 and V is TRBV6-2 or TRBV6-3; D remains ambiguous. V dropped 3 bases and J dropped 4 bases, with 4 bases sitting between them. The germline CDR1 and CDR2 sequences are MNHEY and SVGEGT. The CDR3 contains 11 residues. This chain's CDR3 is CASSYVYEQYF. The CDR3 nucleotides read TGTGCCAGCAGTTATGTGTACGAGCAGTACTTC.

V gene TRBV7-9 combines with J gene TRBJ2-4; TRBD1 aligns across 8 bases. This CDR3 has 17 residues. In germline, CDR1 is SEHNR, CDR2 FQNEAQ (reference sequence). V shed 0 bases and J 1 base; nucleotides not matched to a gene: 5. CDR3 amino acids: CASSLANRGFAKNIQYF. As DNA, the CDR3 is TGTGCCAGCAGCTTAGCCAACAGGGGGTTTGCCAAAAACATTCAGTACTTC.

The CDR3 region is CATSGDSSDTQYF. CDR3 bases: TGTGCCACCAGCGGGGACAGCTCAGATACGCAGTATTTT. The chain carries TRBV15 and TRBJ2-3; 7 bases align to TRBD1. Germline-derived CDR1 and CDR2 are LNHNV and YYDKDF (reference sequence). The junction had 3 bases not matched to a gene; V was cut back by 5 bases and J by 4 bases. The CDR3 spans 13 residues.

This clone was counted once. This rearrangement joins TRBV10-2 to TRBJ1-2; D perhaps matches TRBD1 (6 bases). Germline CDR1 is WSHSY and CDR2 is SAAADI. The V end lost 7 bases, the J end lost 4 bases, and 16 bases lay between the germline ends. The length of the CDR3 is 14 residues. The CDR3 region has the DNA TGCGCCAGCACCCGGACAGTTCAATTCTATGGCTACACCTTC. This gives the protein CASTRTVQFYGYTF.

The V call is TRBV4-1, the J call TRBJ2-7, with 7 bases that match TRBD1. V shed 1 base and J 3 bases; nucleotides not matched to a gene: 6. From germline, CDR1 is MGHRA and CDR2 YSYEKL. This CDR3 comprises 15 residues. CDR3 DNA sequence: TGCGCCAGCAGCCAAGGCTCCGGGACAGACTACGAGCAGTACTTC. It translates to CASSQGSGTDYEQYF.

This clone was recorded a few times. J is TRBJ2-2 and V is TRBV11-3; unclear D gene. V dropped 0 bases and J dropped 3 bases, with 2 bases sitting between them. CDR1 and CDR2 (germline): SGHNT, YENEEA. The CDR3 spans 13 residues. The CDR3 protein is CASSLDDTGELFF. DNA of the CDR3: TGTGCCAGCAGCTTAGACGACACCGGGGAGCTGTTTTTT.

J is TRBJ1-1 and V is TRBV9; D unresolved. Trimming removed 0 bases at V and 3 bases at J, with 6 bases between. The CDR3 totals 13 residues. Germline V gives CDR1 SGDLS, CDR2 YYNGEE. CDR3 in DNA: TGTGCCAGCAGCGTAGCTGGGGACACTGAAGCTTTCTTT. Protein product: CASSVAGDTEAFF.

This clone was observed a few times. The chain recombines TRBV11-2 with TRBJ2-2, with 7 bases that match TRBD1. The junction had 4 bases not matched to a gene; V was cut back by 6 bases and J by 3 bases. The V gene's germline CDR1 is SGHAT and CDR2 FQNNGV. This CDR3 is 14 amino acids long. CDR3 in amino acids: CASRFTGDTGELFF. CDR3 in DNA: TGTGCCAGCAGGTTTACAGGGGACACCGGGGAGCTGTTTTTT.

The chain has TRBV27 and TRBJ1-4; a possible D gene is TRBD1 (5 bases). Germline V gene lookup returns CDR1 MNHEY and CDR2 SMNVEV (reference sequence). The CDR3 sequence is 15 residues long. V was pared by 5 bases and J by 7 bases, with 17 bases between. CDR3: CASSPRLRGSEKLFF. The CDR3 nucleotides read TGTGCCAGCAGTCCCAGGTTGCGGGGGTCTGAAAAACTGTTTTTT.

The rearrangement links TRBV27 to TRBJ2-1, with 13 bases matching TRBD2. J lost 8 bases, V lost 6 bases, and 13 bases had no gene match. CDR1 and CDR2 (germline): MNHEY, SMNVEV (reference sequence). The CDR3 covers 17 residues. The CDR3 DNA follows: TGTGCCAGCAGCCAACGCTGGGGGACTAGCGGGACCGATGAGCAGTTCTTC. As protein: CASSQRWGTSGTDEQFF.

J is TRBJ1-2 and V is TRBV12-3 or TRBV12-4, with D perhaps TRBD1 (6 bases). The ends were cut back, 7 bases at V and 4 bases at J, with 13 bases in the middle. This CDR3 has 13 residues. The CDR3 spells CASTSDSPYGYTF. CDR3 DNA sequence: TGTGCCAGCACATCGGACAGCCCCTATGGCTACACCTTC.

The chain joins TRBV18 to TRBJ1-2; TRBD1 is a possible D gene (6 bases). There are 12 residues in the CDR3. CDR1 and CDR2 from the germline V gene are KGHSH and LQKENI. The V end was cut by 2 bases, the J end by 6 bases, with 7 bases between. The CDR3 loop reads CASSPAGDGYTF. The CDR3 DNA reads TGTGCCAGCTCACCAGCAGGGGATGGCTACACCTTC.

The gene calls are TRBV4-3 and TRBJ1-2; TRBD1 is a possible D gene (6 bases). V was pared by 4 bases and J by 8 bases, with 17 bases between. CDR1 is LGHNA and CDR2 is YSLEER in the germline V gene. This CDR3 spans 14 amino acids. The CDR3 nucleotides read TGCGCCAGCAGCCGCAAAGGGGGGGAATGGGGCTACACCTTC. Translating gives CASSRKGGEWGYTF.

Note on this clone: Other nucleotide sequences from this sample produce the same CDR3. The chain has TRBV27 and TRBJ2-7, with 7 bases that match TRBD2. The V gene end was trimmed by 5 bases and the J gene end by 1 base; junction bases not matched to a gene: 8. Germline CDR1 is MNHEY and CDR2 is SMNVEV (reference sequence). The CDR3 runs to 15 residues. CDR3 amino acids: CASSPRGLSSYEQYF. The CDR3 DNA is TGTGCCAGCAGTCCCCGGGGACTATCTTCCTACGAGCAGTACTTC.

The chain carries TRBV6-2 or TRBV6-3 and TRBJ2-7, with D perhaps matching TRBD2 (5 bases). The CDR3 consists of 13 residues. Between the trimmed V and J ends, which lost 4 bases and 4 bases, there was a span of 11 bases. Germline lookup yields CDR1 MNHEY and CDR2 SVGEGT. The CDR3 spells CASSWRAPYEQYF. The DNA for the CDR3 is TGTGCCAGCAGTTGGCGGGCTCCTTACGAGCAGTACTTC.

This sequence joins TRBV18 and TRBJ1-1; D is unclear. The CDR3 runs to 15 residues. V lost 2 bases and J 7 bases, leaving 17 bases between the germline ends. The V gene's germline CDR1 is KGHSH and CDR2 LQKENI. CDR3 protein: CASSPKNTGYGEAFF. The CDR3 DNA reads as TGTGCCAGCTCACCAAAGAACACCGGTTACGGTGAAGCTTTCTTT.

About this clone: Other DNA sequences from this sample encode an identical CDR3 as well. J is TRBJ2-7 and V is TRBV5-1, with D perhaps assigned TRBD1 or TRBD2 (5 bases each). Germline-derived CDR1 and CDR2 are SGHRS and YFSETQ. Trimming shortened V by 0 bases and J by 4 bases, and 11 bases separated the two germline ends. The CDR3 covers 14 residues. CDR3 amino acids: CASSLGGSLYEQYF. CDR3 DNA: TGCGCCAGCAGCTTGGGGGGGTCACTTTACGAGCAGTACTTC.

The rearrangement links TRBV5-6 to TRBJ1-1; no clear D gene. Germline assignment: CDR1 SGHDT and CDR2 YYEEEE. V dropped 1 base and J dropped 6 bases, with 13 bases sitting between them. The CDR3 is 14 residues long. The CDR3, as DNA: TGTGCCAGCAGCTTGCCCACTGGGAGGGCTGAAGCTTTCTTT. Translated, it gives CASSLPTGRAEAFF.

This chain links TRBV28 with TRBJ1-6; no clear D gene. The CDR3 runs 16 residues. Germline V gene sequence: CDR1 MDHEN, CDR2 SYDVKM. V lost 3 bases to trimming and J lost 5 bases, with 14 bases between them. CDR3 protein: CASSFMARVDNSPLHF. The CDR3 nucleotides read TGTGCCAGCAGTTTTATGGCTAGGGTCGATAATTCACCCCTCCACTTT.

On this clone itself: Other DNA sequences in this specimen translate into the identical CDR3. The chain recombines TRBV10-3 with TRBJ2-7; 7 bases align to TRBD1. CDR1 ENHRY and CDR2 SYGVKD come from the germline V gene. The CDR3 sequence is 12 residues long. Trimming cost V 4 bases and J 3 bases; bases outside gene matches: 0. CDR3 bases: TGTGCCATCAGTGGGACAGGCTACGAGCAGTACTTC. As protein: CAISGTGYEQYF.

This sequence joins TRBV5-3 and TRBJ2-7, with D possibly being TRBD1 or TRBD2 (5 bases each). TRBV5-3 is an ORF; its function is uncertain. The CDR3 length is 15 residues. V lost 4 bases and J 0 bases, leaving 14 bases between the germline ends. The CDR3 here is CARSQRDLRSYEQYF. The CDR3 region has the DNA TGTGCCAGAAGCCAAAGGGACCTCCGCTCCTACGAGCAGTACTTC.

The chain uses TRBV23-1 and TRBJ1-2; 9 bases are a match to TRBD1. TRBV23-1 is reported as an ORF; its role is uncertain. The CDR3 length is 16 residues. The trim removed 2 bases at V and 6 bases at J, leaving 10 bases unmatched. The CDR3 is CASSQPTGGPFNGYTF. The CDR3 bases are TGCGCCAGCAGTCAACCGACAGGGGGGCCCTTCAATGGCTACACCTTC.

This rearrangement joins TRBV19 to TRBJ2-7; the D gene is possibly TRBD1 (6 bases). The CDR3 runs to 16 residues. Germline V gene sequence: CDR1 LNHDA, CDR2 SQIVND (reference sequence). V was clipped by 1 base and J by 1 base, with 14 bases between them. The chain's CDR3 is CASSIVGATASYEQYF. CDR3 sequence (DNA): TGTGCCAGTAGTATAGTGGGGGCGACAGCGTCCTACGAGCAGTACTTC. The variable domain in full, completed from reference TRBV19 and TRBJ2-7, reads DGGITQSPKYLFRKEGQNVTLSCEQNLNHDAMYWYRQDPGQGLRLIYYSQIVNDFQKGDIAEGYSVSREKKESFPLTVTSAQKNPTAFYLCASSIVGATASYEQYFGPGTRLTVT.

The rearrangement uses TRBV11-3 and TRBJ2-2; no firm D call. The V and J ends lost 1 base and 1 base respectively, with 4 bases between them. This CDR3 region has 14 residues. From germline, CDR1 is SGHNT and CDR2 YENEEA. The CDR3 loop is CASSLVGNTGELFF. The CDR3 DNA follows: TGTGCCAGCAGCTTAGTTGGGAACACCGGGGAGCTGTTTTTT.